This TCR beta chain appears in the sequencing data of a study of blood T cell repertoires in COVID-19. Study-level information: Acute-phase and convalescent COVID-19 samples originated in the United States, Italy and Spain.

CDR3 length equals 16 residues. The V gene end was trimmed by 3 bases and the J gene end by 5 bases; junction bases not matched to a gene: 6. CDR1 is SEHNR and CDR2 is FQNEAQ in the germline V gene (reference sequence). Original processing methods: Nucleated cell counts were estimated from reference gene primer amplification. Method: immunoSEQ multiplex PCR; TCRdb's copy keeps in-frame clones and lacks some. The DNA gave D and trimming, while V, J and clone size come from that table. The sample includes about 58,000 clones, 75% to 90% seen only once; the top ten take roughly 8.4%. This clonotype was obtained from a woman aged 70-85 years with active COVID-19. The V and J genes are TRBV7-9 and TRBJ1-4; 10 nucleotides line up with TRBD1. Material for sequencing was peripheral blood. The CDR3 DNA is TGTGCCAGCAGCTTTTCGGGGGGACAGGGGAATGAAAAACTGTTTTTT. It specifies CASSFSGGQGNEKLFF.